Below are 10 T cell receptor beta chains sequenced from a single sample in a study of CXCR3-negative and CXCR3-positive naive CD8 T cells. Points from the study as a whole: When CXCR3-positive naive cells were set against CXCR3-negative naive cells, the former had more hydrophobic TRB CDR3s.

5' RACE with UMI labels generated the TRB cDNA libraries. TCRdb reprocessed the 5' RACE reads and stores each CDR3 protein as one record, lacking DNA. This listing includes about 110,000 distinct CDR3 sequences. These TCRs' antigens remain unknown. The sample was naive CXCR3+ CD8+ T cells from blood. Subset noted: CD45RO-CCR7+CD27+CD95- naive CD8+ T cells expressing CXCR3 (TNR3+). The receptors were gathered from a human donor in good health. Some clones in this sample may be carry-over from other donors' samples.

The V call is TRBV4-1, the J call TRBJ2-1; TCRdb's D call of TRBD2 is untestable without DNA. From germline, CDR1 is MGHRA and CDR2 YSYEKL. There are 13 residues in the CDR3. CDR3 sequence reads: CASSRGGQNEQFF.

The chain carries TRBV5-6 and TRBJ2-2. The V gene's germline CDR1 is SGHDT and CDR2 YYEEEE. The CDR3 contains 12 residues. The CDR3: CASSFMAGELFF.

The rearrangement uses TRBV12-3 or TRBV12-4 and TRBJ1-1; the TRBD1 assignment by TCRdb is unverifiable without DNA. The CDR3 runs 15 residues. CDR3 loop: CASSYWTGGHTEAFF.

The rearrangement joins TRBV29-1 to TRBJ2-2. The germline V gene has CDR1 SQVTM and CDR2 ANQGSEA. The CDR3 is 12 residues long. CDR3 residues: CSVEEWTGELFF.

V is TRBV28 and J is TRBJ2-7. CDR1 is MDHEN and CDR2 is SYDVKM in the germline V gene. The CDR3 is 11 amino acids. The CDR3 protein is CASSLVQNQYF. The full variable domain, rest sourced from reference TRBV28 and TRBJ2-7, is DVKVTQSSRYLVKRTGEKVFLECVQDMDHENMFWYRQDPGLGLRLIYFSYDVKMKEKGDIPEGYSVSREKKERFSLILESASTNQTSMYLCASSLVQNQYFGPGTRLTVT.

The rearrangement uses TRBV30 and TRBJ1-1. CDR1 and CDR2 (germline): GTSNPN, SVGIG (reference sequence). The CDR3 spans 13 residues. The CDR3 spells CAWSVRVNTEAFF.

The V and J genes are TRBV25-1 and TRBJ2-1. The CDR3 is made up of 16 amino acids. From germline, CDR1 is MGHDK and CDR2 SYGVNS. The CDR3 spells CASSELGSGAYNEQFF.

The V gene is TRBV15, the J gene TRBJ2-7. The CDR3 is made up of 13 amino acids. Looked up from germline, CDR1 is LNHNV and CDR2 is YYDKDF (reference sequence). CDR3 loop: CATSGQVTYEQYF.

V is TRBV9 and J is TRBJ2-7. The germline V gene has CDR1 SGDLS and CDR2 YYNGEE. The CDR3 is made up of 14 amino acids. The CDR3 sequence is CASSVGSSSYEQYF.

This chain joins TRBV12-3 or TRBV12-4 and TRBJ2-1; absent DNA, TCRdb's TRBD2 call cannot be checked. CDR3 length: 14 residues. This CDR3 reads CASRGTYSYNEQFF.